These T cell receptor beta chains were read from a single sample in a study of control samples from healthy donors and cancer patients. Method: immunoSEQ multiplex PCR; TCRdb's copy keeps in-frame clones and lacks some. This sample has about 190,000 clones, with approximately 92% found just once. The sample comprised blood. These receptors came from a man aged 18 to 29 in good health. Both conserved end residues are part of each CDR3. Each record gives: D gene, V gene, clone size, J gene, CDR3 protein, CDR3 DNA. D genes are given only for firm matches. The size field is filled for only some rows; it gives once, few, many or a size class.

D gene: TRBD1
V gene: TRBV12-5
clone size: .
J gene: TRBJ1-1
CDR3 protein: CASGLTGEAFF
CDR3 DNA: TGTGCTAGTGGTTTGACAGGGGAGGCTTTCTTT

D gene: .
V gene: TRBV5-1
clone size: .
J gene: TRBJ2-1
CDR3 protein: CASSFSQSNEQFF
CDR3 DNA: TGCGCCAGCAGCTTTTCCCAGTCCAATGAGCAGTTCTTC

D gene: .
V gene: TRBV28
clone size: .
J gene: TRBJ1-1
CDR3 protein: CASSLSDTGTEAFF
CDR3 DNA: TGTGCCAGCAGTTTAAGTGACACAGGCACTGAAGCTTTCTTT

D gene: .
V gene: TRBV9
clone size: .
J gene: TRBJ1-2
CDR3 protein: CASSALHSGRNYGYTF
CDR3 DNA: TGTGCCAGCAGCGCACTCCACTCGGGACGTAACTATGGCTACACCTTC

D gene: .
V gene: TRBV3-1/TRBV3-2
clone size: .
J gene: TRBJ2-5
CDR3 protein: CASSQLRGSQETQYF
CDR3 DNA: TGTGCCAGCAGCCAACTAAGGGGCTCCCAAGAGACCCAGTACTTC

D gene: .
V gene: TRBV6-5
clone size: .
J gene: TRBJ2-1
CDR3 protein: CASSSGHEQFF
CDR3 DNA: TGTGCCAGCAGTTCGGGTCATGAGCAGTTCTTC

D gene: .
V gene: TRBV7-9
clone size: .
J gene: TRBJ2-5
CDR3 protein: CASSVPVDMTTDQETQYF
CDR3 DNA: TGTGCCAGCAGCGTACCGGTGGACATGACGACAGACCAAGAGACCCAGTACTTC

D gene: .
V gene: TRBV28
clone size: once
J gene: TRBJ2-7
CDR3 protein: CASRRSGTAYYEQYF
CDR3 DNA: TGTGCCAGCAGGAGAAGCGGGACAGCGTATTACGAGCAGTACTTC

D gene: .
V gene: TRBV9
clone size: .
J gene: TRBJ1-2
CDR3 protein: CASSVGRQSNYGYTF
CDR3 DNA: TGTGCCAGCAGCGTAGGTAGACAGTCTAACTATGGCTACACCTTC

D gene: TRBD1
V gene: TRBV7-2
clone size: .
J gene: TRBJ1-2
CDR3 protein: CASSSNRQGLFYGYTF
CDR3 DNA: TGTGCCAGCAGCTCCAACAGACAGGGACTTTTCTATGGCTACACCTTC

D gene: .
V gene: TRBV5-1
clone size: .
J gene: TRBJ2-3
CDR3 protein: CASSLAGADTQYF
CDR3 DNA: TGCGCCAGCAGCTTGGCGGGAGCAGATACGCAGTATTTT

D gene: TRBD1
V gene: TRBV10-2
clone size: .
J gene: TRBJ2-1
CDR3 protein: CASRQGNEQFF
CDR3 DNA: TGCGCCAGCAGACAGGGGAATGAGCAGTTCTTC

D gene: .
V gene: TRBV12-5
clone size: once
J gene: TRBJ2-2
CDR3 protein: CASGSLVGTETGELFF
CDR3 DNA: TGTGCTAGTGGTTCCCTGGTTGGGACCGAGACCGGGGAGCTGTTTTTT

D gene: .
V gene: TRBV18
clone size: .
J gene: TRBJ2-2
CDR3 protein: CASSPPSVNTGELFF
CDR3 DNA: TGTGCCAGCTCACCACCATCGGTTAACACCGGGGAGCTGTTTTTT

D gene: .
V gene: TRBV3-1/TRBV3-2
clone size: .
J gene: TRBJ2-7
CDR3 protein: CASSQDPGVGTEQYF
CDR3 DNA: TGTGCCAGCAGCCAAGATCCGGGCGTGGGTACCGAGCAGTACTTC

D gene: .
V gene: TRBV20-1
clone size: .
J gene: TRBJ2-3
CDR3 protein: CMWGRTDTQYF
CDR3 DNA: TGCATGTGGGGACGCACAGATACGCAGTATTTT

D gene: .
V gene: TRBV7-3
clone size: .
J gene: TRBJ1-1
CDR3 protein: CASSLSYVNTEAFF
CDR3 DNA: TGTGCCAGCAGCTTAAGCTACGTGAACACTGAAGCTTTCTTT

D gene: TRBD1
V gene: TRBV6-1
clone size: .
J gene: TRBJ1-2
CDR3 protein: CASSEALGQGTRPDYGYTF
CDR3 DNA: TGTGCCAGCAGTGAAGCTTTAGGACAGGGTACCCGCCCCGACTATGGCTACACCTTC

D gene: .
V gene: TRBV7-2
clone size: once
J gene: TRBJ2-3
CDR3 protein: CASMRLGTDTQYF
CDR3 DNA: TGTGCCAGCATGCGACTGGGCACAGATACGCAGTATTTT

D gene: TRBD1
V gene: TRBV7-2
clone size: once
J gene: TRBJ1-6
CDR3 protein: CASSSRGQDNSPLHF
CDR3 DNA: TGTGCCAGCAGCTCGAGGGGACAGGATAATTCACCCCTCCACTTT

D gene: .
V gene: TRBV18
clone size: .
J gene: TRBJ1-1
CDR3 protein: CASSPRRNTEAFF
CDR3 DNA: TGTGCCAGCTCACCACGCAGGAACACTGAAGCTTTCTTT

D gene: TRBD2
V gene: TRBV5-1
clone size: once
J gene: TRBJ2-3
CDR3 protein: CASSSRAGGKGKDTQYF
CDR3 DNA: TGCGCCAGCAGCTCCCGAGCGGGGGGCAAGGGCAAAGATACGCAGTATTTT

D gene: .
V gene: TRBV30
clone size: .
J gene: TRBJ1-3
CDR3 protein: CAWRSRSSGNTIYF
CDR3 DNA: TGTGCCTGGAGATCCCGGAGCTCTGGAAACACCATATATTTT

D gene: .
V gene: TRBV20-1
clone size: .
J gene: TRBJ1-2
CDR3 protein: CSVSKGGYTF
CDR3 DNA: TGCAGTGTGTCCAAAGGCGGCTACACCTTC

D gene: TRBD1
V gene: TRBV10-3
clone size: .
J gene: TRBJ2-7
CDR3 protein: CAISRDRGRLADEQYF
CDR3 DNA: TGTGCCATCAGTCGGGACAGGGGGCGCCTCGCCGACGAGCAGTACTTC

D gene: .
V gene: TRBV5-1
clone size: .
J gene: TRBJ2-3
CDR3 protein: CASSYQDFTDTQYF
CDR3 DNA: TGCGCCAGCAGCTACCAGGACTTCACAGATACGCAGTATTTT

D gene: .
V gene: TRBV5-6
clone size: .
J gene: TRBJ1-1
CDR3 protein: CASSLAGNTEAFF
CDR3 DNA: TGTGCCAGCAGCTTGGCTGGGAACACTGAAGCTTTCTTT

D gene: .
V gene: TRBV28
clone size: once
J gene: TRBJ1-4
CDR3 protein: CASSLGGTATNEKLFF
CDR3 DNA: TGTGCCAGCAGTTTAGGGGGGACTGCAACTAATGAAAAACTGTTTTTT

D gene: TRBD2
V gene: TRBV5-1
clone size: .
J gene: TRBJ2-7
CDR3 protein: CASSLANAGGLDEQYF
CDR3 DNA: TGCGCCAGCAGCTTGGCAAACGCGGGGGGGCTTGACGAGCAGTACTTC

D gene: .
V gene: TRBV27
clone size: .
J gene: TRBJ1-2
CDR3 protein: CASRAGPEGYTF
CDR3 DNA: TGTGCCAGCAGGGCAGGGCCCGAAGGCTACACCTTC

D gene: TRBD1
V gene: TRBV5-5
clone size: .
J gene: TRBJ1-2
CDR3 protein: CASSDPGQGSYGYTF
CDR3 DNA: TGTGCCAGCAGCGATCCGGGACAGGGGAGTTATGGCTACACCTTC

D gene: .
V gene: TRBV7-9
clone size: .
J gene: TRBJ1-6
CDR3 protein: CASSPNRATTSSYNSPLHF
CDR3 DNA: TGTGCCAGCAGTCCGAACAGGGCCACTACAAGCTCCTATAATTCACCCCTCCACTTT

D gene: TRBD2
V gene: TRBV5-8
clone size: .
J gene: TRBJ2-2
CDR3 protein: CASRTGTSGDTGELFF
CDR3 DNA: TGTGCCAGCAGAACCGGGACTAGCGGGGACACCGGGGAGCTGTTTTTT

D gene: .
V gene: TRBV19
clone size: .
J gene: TRBJ1-1
CDR3 protein: CASSRGGMAEAFF
CDR3 DNA: TGTGCCAGTAGTCGTGGGGGGATGGCTGAAGCTTTCTTT